Listed below are T cell receptor beta chains from one sample, sequenced in a study of blood T cell repertoires in COVID-19. The repertoire was sequenced with immunoSEQ multiplex PCR; TCRdb's copy has only in-frame clones and lacks some. The repertoire holds over 90,000 clones, with nearly 90% as singletons. Sequenced sample: peripheral blood. The source is a man aged 50 to 59 with active COVID-19. Both conserved end residues are part of each CDR3. The D gene is left open where the match is weak. Size tells how often a clone was seen (once, few, many) or the class of an expanded clone, and some rows leave it out.

d_gene	v_gene	abundance	j_gene	CDR3aa	CDR3nt
.	TRBV7-8	.	TRBJ1-5	CASSLVSRVGSNQPQHF	TGTGCCAGCAGCTTAGTTAGCAGGGTAGGCAGCAATCAGCCCCAGCATTTT
TRBD2	TRBV2	.	TRBJ2-1	CASSLSGTVDEQFF	TGTGCCAGCAGTCTTAGCGGGACTGTGGATGAGCAGTTCTTC
.	TRBV9	.	TRBJ2-1	CASSVGGDALWQFF	TGTGCCAGCAGCGTGGGCGGGGACGCCCTTTGGCAGTTCTTC
TRBD1	TRBV25-1	.	TRBJ2-7	CASSDPNPGQGNEQYF	TGTGCCAGCAGTGACCCTAATCCGGGACAGGGCAACGAGCAGTACTTC
.	TRBV6-1	.	TRBJ2-3	CASSALGGGPTDTQYF	TGTGCCAGCAGTGCCCTAGGCGGGGGCCCCACAGATACGCAGTATTTT
TRBD1	TRBV4-1	.	TRBJ2-7	CASSQAPVTGAYEQYF	TGCGCCAGCAGCCAAGCTCCCGTGACAGGGGCCTACGAGCAGTACTTC
.	TRBV12-3/TRBV12-4	.	TRBJ2-5	CASSFEGPETQYF	TGTGCCAGCAGTTTCGAGGGTCCGGAGACCCAGTACTTC
TRBD1	TRBV7-3	.	TRBJ1-6	CASSTGQGRNSPLHF	TGTGCCAGCAGCACGGGACAGGGGAGGAATTCACCCCTCCACTTT
.	TRBV11-1	.	TRBJ1-3	CASSSGVSGNTIYF	TGTGCCAGCAGCTCCGGGGTCTCTGGAAACACCATATATTTT
.	TRBV5-6	.	TRBJ1-2	CASSSKGGDYGYTF	TGTGCCAGCAGCTCGAAAGGGGGAGACTATGGCTACACCTTC
.	TRBV20-1	.	TRBJ2-7	CSAQSGHEQYF	TGCAGTGCTCAGTCAGGCCACGAGCAGTACTTC
TRBD1	TRBV9	.	TRBJ1-2	CASSSRDRGVYGYTF	TGTGCCAGCAGCTCCCGGGACAGGGGTGTCTATGGCTACACCTTC
.	TRBV27	.	TRBJ1-2	CASSRGGAGYTF	TGTGCCAGCAGCAGGGGTGGAGCTGGCTACACCTTC
.	TRBV5-1	.	TRBJ1-6	CASSPGQSSYNSPLHF	TGCGCCAGCAGCCCAGGACAGAGCTCCTATAATTCACCCCTCCACTTT
.	TRBV12-3/TRBV12-4	.	TRBJ1-1	CATHIQMNTEAFF	TGTGCCACCCATATCCAGATGAACACTGAAGCTTTCTTT
TRBD1	TRBV7-9	once	TRBJ2-1	CASSLAAGGNEQFF	TGTGCCAGCAGCTTAGCGGCAGGGGGCAATGAGCAGTTCTTC
.	TRBV4-2	once	TRBJ1-5	CASSRQTDNQPQHF	TGTGCCAGCAGCCGACAGACAGATAATCAGCCCCAGCATTTT
.	TRBV7-2	.	TRBJ1-1	CASSFSGAYTEAFF	TGTGCCAGCAGCTTTTCAGGGGCGTACACTGAAGCTTTCTTT
TRBD2	TRBV18	.	TRBJ2-3	CASSPQGGGGTDTQYF	TGTGCCAGCTCACCTCAAGGCGGGGGTGGCACAGATACGCAGTATTTT
.	TRBV3-1/TRBV3-2	.	TRBJ1-4	CASRSWDTRNEKLFF	TGTGCCAGCAGGAGCTGGGACACCCGTAATGAAAAACTGTTTTTT
.	TRBV7-2	once	TRBJ2-3	CASSLRDSRDTQYF	TGTGCCAGCAGCTTACGGGACTCCCGAGATACGCAGTATTTT
.	TRBV11-3	once	TRBJ2-3	CASSLTTSTDTQYF	TGTGCCAGCAGCCTGACAACGAGCACAGATACGCAGTATTTT